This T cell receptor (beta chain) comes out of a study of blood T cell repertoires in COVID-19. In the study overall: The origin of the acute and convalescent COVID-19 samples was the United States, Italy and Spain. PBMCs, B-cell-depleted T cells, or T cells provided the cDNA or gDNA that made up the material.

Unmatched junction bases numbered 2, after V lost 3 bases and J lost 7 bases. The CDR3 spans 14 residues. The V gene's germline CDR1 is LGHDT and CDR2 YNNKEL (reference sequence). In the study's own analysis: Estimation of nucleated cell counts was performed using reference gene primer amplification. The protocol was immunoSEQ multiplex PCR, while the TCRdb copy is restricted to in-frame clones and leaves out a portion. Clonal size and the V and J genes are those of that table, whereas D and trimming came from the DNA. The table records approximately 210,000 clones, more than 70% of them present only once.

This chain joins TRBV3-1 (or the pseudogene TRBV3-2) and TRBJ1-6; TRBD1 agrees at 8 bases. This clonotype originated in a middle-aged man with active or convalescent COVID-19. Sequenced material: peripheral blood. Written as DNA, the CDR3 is TGTGCCAGCAGCCAGGGACAGGTCAATTCACCCCTCCACTTT. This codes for CASSQGQVNSPLHF.